A selection of T cell receptor beta chains follows, all from one sample in a study of blood T cell repertoires in COVID-19. Clones were read by immunoSEQ multiplex PCR, and TCRdb kept only the in-frame ones, dropping some. This sample yields around 620,000 clones, of which about nine tenths are seen a single time; over 0.2% belongs to the top ten. Sequenced sample: peripheral blood. The receptors were gathered from a woman in her late teens or twenties with acute or convalescent COVID-19. CDR3s include the opening cysteine and the closing phenylalanine or tryptophan. Fields, in order: V gene, J gene, D gene, CDR3 length, clone size, CDR3 DNA, CDR3 protein. D genes are given only for firm matches. Expanded clones get a size class; other rows say once, few or many, or leave the size out.

TRBV7-9	TRBJ1-2	-	16	-	TGTGCCAGCAGCTTCGGGGTTGGGAGTAACGCCTATGGCTACACCTTC	CASSFGVGSNAYGYTF
TRBV6-5	TRBJ2-5	TRBD2	15	once	TGTGCCAGTCTCTCTAGCGGGTGGTTATCGGAGACCCAGTACTTC	CASLSSGWLSETQYF
TRBV18	TRBJ1-1	-	15	-	TGTGCCAGCTCAACGACCGCAGGGACACATAACGAAGCTTTCTTT	CASSTTAGTHNEAFF
TRBV7-9	TRBJ2-3	TRBD1	17	-	TGTGCCAGCAATGATATCGGAAAGGACAGGGACACTGATACGCAGTATTTT	CASNDIGKDRDTDTQYF
TRBV6-5	TRBJ1-1	-	16	-	TGTGCCAGCAGTTACTCGAAGGCAGGAGGGTACACTGAAGCTTTCTTT	CASSYSKAGGYTEAFF
TRBV6-5	TRBJ1-2	-	14	-	TGTGCCAGCAGACGGGACAAAACTAACTATGGCTACACCTTC	CASRRDKTNYGYTF
TRBV5-6	TRBJ1-3	TRBD1	16	-	TGTGCCAGCAGCCTGGGGACAGGGAGTTCTGGAAACACCATATATTTT	CASSLGTGSSGNTIYF
TRBV6-5	TRBJ2-7	-	12	-	TGTGCCAGCAGACAGGGACGACACGAGCAGTACTTC	CASRQGRHEQYF
TRBV6-5	TRBJ2-7	-	15	-	TGTGCCAGCAGGGGTAGGGGCCCGCCGATTTACGAGCAGTACTTC	CASRGRGPPIYEQYF
TRBV5-1	TRBJ1-2	-	15	-	TGCGCCAGCAGCTTGCTCAGAGCCGGGAACTATGGCTACACCTTC	CASSLLRAGNYGYTF
TRBV5-4	TRBJ1-2	TRBD1	12	once	TGTGCCAGCAGCTTGGGACAGGGAGAAAACACCTTC	CASSLGQGENTF
TRBV4-3	TRBJ2-1	TRBD1	13	-	TGCGCCAGCAGCCCGCCCGACAGGGGTGAGCAGTTCTTC	CASSPPDRGEQFF
TRBV13	TRBJ1-5	-	16	-	TGTGCCAGCAGCTTAGGCCCGAGGACGGGAGACCAGCCCCAGCATTTT	CASSLGPRTGDQPQHF
TRBV20-1	TRBJ2-3	-	12	-	TGCAGTGCTAGTCCGACTTTCGATACGCAGTATTTT	CSASPTFDTQYF
TRBV19	TRBJ1-2	-	15	-	TGTGCCAGTAGTACCCGGGACTTGGGAAACTATGGCTACACCTTC	CASSTRDLGNYGYTF
TRBV5-1	TRBJ2-1	TRBD2	15	-	TGCGCCAGCAGCCCGGCGGGGGACTCAGGTACTGAGCAGTTCTTC	CASSPAGDSGTEQFF
TRBV25-1	TRBJ2-6	TRBD1	17	once	TGTGCCAGCAGTGGGGACAGGGGAGCGTCTGGGGCCAACGTCCTGACTTTC	CASSGDRGASGANVLTF
TRBV19	TRBJ1-1	TRBD1	18	-	TGTGCCAGTAGTCTTACAACGGACAGGGCTGGGAAAAACACTGAAGCTTTCTTT	CASSLTTDRAGKNTEAFF